These T cell receptor beta chains were read from a single sample in a study of human thymus T cells. Here immunoSEQ multiplex PCR was the method, and the copy in TCRdb shows in-frame clones only, minus some. The sample holds more than 70,000 clones, roughly 96% seen once. Specimen: thymus tissue. Receptor source: a boy under two years old with a congenital heart defect but otherwise immunologically healthy. CDR3s include the opening cysteine and the closing phenylalanine or tryptophan. D genes are given only for firm matches. Only some rows state a clone size, as once, few, many or a class for expanded clones.

v_call	j_call	d_call	clone_size	cdr3_nt	cdr3_aa
TRBV9	TRBJ2-3	TRBD1	NA	TGTGCCAGCAGCCCCCGGGACAGGGTAACAGATACGCAGTATTTT	CASSPRDRVTDTQYF
TRBV7-2	TRBJ1-2	NA	NA	TGTGCCAGCAGCTTAAGAGGTTCACATGGCTACACCTTC	CASSLRGSHGYTF
TRBV12-1	TRBJ2-3	NA	NA	TGTGCCAGCAGCCCCCCACGGAGGAGAGATACGCAGTATTTT	CASSPPRRRDTQYF
TRBV27	TRBJ2-1	TRBD2	NA	TGTGCCAGCAGTACTGAGGGACTAGCGGGGGGGTACAATGAGCAGTTCTTC	CASSTEGLAGGYNEQFF
TRBV18	TRBJ1-5	NA	NA	TGTGCCAGCTCAGACCAAATCATCGGACGGATCAATCAGCCCCAGCATTTT	CASSDQIIGRINQPQHF
TRBV2	TRBJ2-3	NA	NA	TGTGCCAGCAGTGAAAAGTTTAGGGGGGGCGATACAGATACGCAGTATTTT	CASSEKFRGGDTDTQYF
TRBV4-3	TRBJ2-7	TRBD1	NA	TGCGCCAGCAGCCACAACCGGGACAGGCGATCCTACGAGCAGTACTTC	CASSHNRDRRSYEQYF
TRBV4-2	TRBJ1-6	NA	few	TGTGCCAGCAGCCAAGATGTGCTGTATAATTCACCCCTCCACTTT	CASSQDVLYNSPLHF
TRBV6-6	TRBJ2-1	TRBD2	NA	TGTGCCAGCAGCAATCTAGCGGGAGTAGGCAATGAGCAGTTCTTC	CASSNLAGVGNEQFF
TRBV4-3	TRBJ1-2	NA	NA	TGCGCCAGCAGCCAACTACCACCACAGACGAAGAACTATGGCTACACCTTC	CASSQLPPQTKNYGYTF
TRBV6-5	TRBJ1-2	NA	NA	TGTGCCACACATCTACGAAACTATGGCTACACCTTC	CATHLRNYGYTF
TRBV19	TRBJ1-5	NA	NA	TGTGCCAGTAGGCAGGGGTTTCAGCCCCAGCATTTT	CASRQGFQPQHF
TRBV19	TRBJ1-2	NA	NA	TGTGCCAGTACCTCAAAGGGGCCCAAGTCTGGCTACACCTTC	CASTSKGPKSGYTF
TRBV28	TRBJ1-2	NA	NA	TGTGCCAGCAGTTTGCGGCCCGTGCGGGCGGGATATGGCTACACCTTC	CASSLRPVRAGYGYTF
TRBV4-2	TRBJ2-1	TRBD2	NA	TGTGCCAGCAGCCAACCCGGACTAGCGGGACCTTCCTCCTCCCCCTACAATGAGCAGTTCTTC	CASSQPGLAGPSSSPYNEQFF
TRBV19	TRBJ1-1	NA	NA	TGTGCCAGTAGTAACCATACAGGGACCTCGAACACTGAAGCTTTCTTT	CASSNHTGTSNTEAFF
TRBV6-1	TRBJ2-7	TRBD1	NA	TGTGCCAGCAGTGATTTGGGACAGGGGGCCTACGAGCAGTACTTC	CASSDLGQGAYEQYF
TRBV7-6	TRBJ1-1	TRBD1	NA	TGTGCCAGCAGCGACAAAGGGGGCTCTGAAGCTTTCTTT	CASSDKGGSEAFF
TRBV4-1	TRBJ2-5	NA	NA	TGCGCCAGCAGCCCAGGAACACCGGGGCGGGACCAAGAGACCCAGTACTTC	CASSPGTPGRDQETQYF
TRBV5-4	TRBJ2-7	TRBD2	NA	TGTGCCAGCAGCTTGGATAGACTAGCGGGGACCTACGAGCAGTACTTC	CASSLDRLAGTYEQYF